This paragraph covers one T cell receptor beta chain sequence. The target antigen is unknown. This sequence may be a read error, since a much larger clone differs from it by one base. This specimen comes from a study of molecular identifiers for immune sequencing clone quantification. In the study overall: Across replicate runs, RNA obtained from approximately 22,000 or 94,000 naive CD8 cells was divided into five, with four undergoing sequencing. General study results and limits: Clonotypes topping 20 RNA copies carried over 97% of effector molecules but under 1% of naive ones.

Using its own MiXCR run on the PCR reads, TCRdb lists one record per CDR3 protein. The sample consists of 8,000 to 11,000 distinct CDR3 sequences, 15% to 20% of them appearing once. The CDR3 contains 14 residues. CDR1 SGHNT and CDR2 YYREEE come from the germline V gene (reference sequence). Trimming took 3 bases from V and 4 from J, leaving 13 bases between them. Naive CD8 libraries came from about 19,000 to 1,100,000 sorted cells with 10%, 30% or 50% RNA. The CD8+CD4-CCR7+CD45RA+ phenotype defined the sorted naive CD8 T cells. The TCR comes from a human donor in good health. Some libraries in this study had Jurkat cell RNA spiked in. The chain links TRBV5-4 to TRBJ2-5; D tentatively fits TRBD1 or TRBD2 (5 bases each). Sequencing used naive CD8+ T cells from blood, with Jurkat cell RNA spiked in. Subset meaning: FACS-sorted CD8+CD4-CCR7+CD45RA+ naive T cells. The CDR3 is CASSSGWGGETQYF. CDR3 DNA: TGTGCCAGCAGCTCGGGGTGGGGCGGAGAGACCCAGTACTTC. Combining the CDR3 with reference TRBV5-4 and TRBJ2-5 gives the whole variable domain ETGVTQSPTHLIKTRGQQVTLRCSSQSGHNTVSWYQQALGQGPQFIFQYYREEENGRGNFPPRFSGLQFPNYSSELNVNALELDDSALYLCASSSGWGGETQYFGPGTRLLVL.